This T cell receptor (beta chain) was profiled in a study of CD8 T cells in ankylosing spondylitis. Overall study results and limits: Ankylosing spondylitis blood seemed to carry a telltale TCR beta motif made of several highly homologous variants.

A single record per CDR3 protein comes from TCRdb applying MiXCR to the 5' RACE reads. The sample includes fewer than 200,000 distinct CDR3 sequences, roughly 18% seen only once; the top ten take approximately 4%. Trimming removed 2 bases from V and 7 bases from J; junction bases left unmatched: 4. The CDR3 is 14 amino acids. From germline, CDR1 is MNHEY and CDR2 SVGAGI. This clonotype was recorded many times. Its specificity is unknown. Specimen: blood, either unsorted or a sorted T cell fraction (not recorded which). The chain uses TRBV6-5 and TRBJ1-4; 7 bases fit TRBD1. This TCR derives from a male donor aged 10 to 35 with ankylosing spondylitis or in good health (not recorded which). The chain's CDR3 is CASSYGQGGEKLFF. The CDR3 DNA is TGTGCCAGCAGTTACGGGCAGGGGGGTGAAAAACTGTTTTTT.